These 30 T cell receptor beta chains were sequenced from one sample in a study of somatic mutations in cytotoxic T cells in rheumatoid arthritis. TCRdb's table, derived via immunoSEQ multiplex PCR, lists solely in-frame clones and lacks some. The sample yields about 29,000 clones, around nine tenths seen once. The sequencing input was CD8+ T cells sorted from blood. These receptors were obtained from an adult with rheumatoid arthritis.

This chain links TRBV5-6 with TRBJ2-5; no definite D call. The J call may be incorrect, as the DNA end agrees better with TRBJ2-7. The length of the CDR3 is 14 residues. Germline V gene lookup returns CDR1 SGHDT and CDR2 YYEEEE. The CDR3 loop is CASSPLRNSYEQYF. CDR3 coding DNA: TGTGCCAGCAGCCCCCTGCGCAACTCCTACGAGCAGTACTTC.

V gene TRBV10-3 combines with J gene TRBJ2-3; D gene uncertain. Germline CDR1 reads ENHRY; CDR2 reads SYGVKD. CDR3 length: 15 amino acids. The V and J ends lost 3 bases and 1 base respectively, with 11 bases between them. CDR3 sequence reads: CAISDIGFRTDTQYF. CDR3 DNA: TGTGCCATCAGTGACATCGGTTTTCGCACAGATACGCAGTATTTT.

The V and J genes are TRBV6-4 and TRBJ2-2, with D unclear. With 2 bases removed from V and 1 base from J, the gap between germline ends came to 2 bases. From germline, CDR1 is MRHNA and CDR2 SNTAGT. The CDR3 has 13 residues. The CDR3 coding sequence is TGTGCCAGCAGTGACGTGAACACCGGGGAGCTGTTTTTT. This translates into CASSDVNTGELFF.

V is TRBV30 and J is TRBJ2-1; unclear D gene. V lost 0 bases and J 3 bases, leaving 9 bases between the germline ends. Germline-derived CDR1 and CDR2 are GTSNPN and SVGIG (reference sequence). The length of the CDR3 is 14 residues. The CDR3 is CAWSVKSSYNEQFF. The CDR3 DNA follows: TGTGCCTGGAGTGTAAAGTCGAGCTACAATGAGCAGTTCTTC.

The chain uses TRBV6-6 and TRBJ1-4; tentatively, D is TRBD1 (6 bases). CDR1 MNHNY and CDR2 SVGAGI come from the germline V gene (reference sequence). Trimming took off 6 bases at V and 7 bases at J, with 18 bases between the two ends. The CDR3 length is 15 residues. CDR3 loop: CASSIVKGGGEKLFF. DNA for the CDR3: TGTGCCAGCAGCATCGTAAAGGGGGGTGGTGAAAAACTGTTTTTT.

The genes are TRBV4-1 and TRBJ2-1; D tentatively reads TRBD1 or TRBD2 (5 bases each). CDR1 and CDR2 (germline): MGHRA, YSYEKL. This CDR3 spans 13 amino acids. Trimming cost V 4 bases and J 5 bases, with 9 bases left between them. The CDR3 nucleotides are TGCGCCAGCAGCCCTGGGACGAACAATGAGCAGTTCTTC. It encodes CASSPGTNNEQFF.

The sample holds one count of this clone. Written as DNA, the CDR3 is TGCGCCAGCAGCCAAGATTGGTTAACAGTCCTTAACGAGCAGTACTTC. Its translation is CASSQDWLTVLNEQYF. The chain combines TRBV4-3 with TRBJ2-7; D remains unclear. CDR3 length: 16 amino acids. Between the trimmed V and J ends, which lost 0 bases and 5 bases, there was a span of 17 bases. Germline CDR1 reads LGHNA; CDR2 reads YSLEER.

The V gene is TRBV10-2, the J gene TRBJ1-1, with a possible D match to TRBD1 (6 bases). Looked up from germline, CDR1 is WSHSY and CDR2 is SAAADI. V was clipped by 8 bases and J by 6 bases, with 28 bases between them. This CDR3 spans 17 amino acids. CDR3 coding DNA: TGCGCCAGCTCCCACATGGGGACACTAATTTCGCTCGCTGAAGCTTTCTTT. Its translation: CASSHMGTLISLAEAFF.

This clone has only a few counts. V and J are TRBV5-1 and TRBJ2-7; D is possibly TRBD2 (5 bases). Trimming removed 4 bases at V and 9 bases at J, with 14 bases between. The CDR3 is 12 residues long. CDR1 is SGHRS, CDR2 YFSETQ, per germline. CDR3 region: CASSPGYGGQYF. The CDR3 DNA sequence: TGCGCCAGCAGCCCTGGTTACGGAGGGCAGTACTTC.

This clone showed up just a few times. This chain connects TRBV7-9 to TRBJ2-7; 9 bases are shared with TRBD1. The CDR3 runs 13 residues. J was trimmed by 3 bases and V by 5 bases; bases with no gene match: 2. Per germline, CDR1 SEHNR and CDR2 FQNEAQ (reference sequence). DNA of the CDR3: TGTGCCAGCAGCCACAGGGGGCTCTACGAGCAGTACTTC. This gives the protein CASSHRGLYEQYF.

The rearrangement links TRBV15 to TRBJ1-2; TRBD1 might be the D (5 bases). V lost 1 base to trimming and J lost 7 bases, with 7 bases between them. Germline CDR1 and CDR2: LNHNV and YYDKDF (reference sequence). The CDR3 is 12 amino acids. The DNA for the CDR3 is TGTGCCACCAGCAGAGGCGGGACTGGCTACACCTTC. Translated: CATSRGGTGYTF.

J is TRBJ2-1 and V is TRBV18; 10 bases match TRBD2. Trimming took 8 bases from V and 7 from J; bases not matched to a gene: 5. There are 13 residues in the CDR3. Germline assignment: CDR1 KGHSH and CDR2 LQKENI. In nucleotides, the CDR3 is TGTGCCAGCATCAGCGGGAGGGAGAATGAGCAGTTCTTC. Translating gives CASISGRENEQFF.

This clone has only one observation. The gene calls are TRBV27 and TRBJ2-7; tentative D call: TRBD1 (6 bases). The CDR3 covers 13 residues. Trimming cost V 3 bases and J 2 bases, with 8 bases left between them. Germline CDR1 MNHEY, CDR2 SMNVEV (reference sequence). The DNA of the CDR3 is TGTGCCAGCAGTTTGGCAGGGGCCTACGAGCAGTACTTC. It translates to CASSLAGAYEQYF.

The chain has TRBV2 and TRBJ2-3; TRBD2 is a possible D gene (6 bases). This CDR3 has 15 amino acids. V was shortened by 6 bases and J by 4 bases, with 17 bases between the two germline ends. Looked up from germline, CDR1 is SNHLY and CDR2 is FYNNEI. The DNA of the CDR3 is TGTGCCAGCAGCGACCCGAGATGGGGGGCAGATACGCAGTATTTT. Translation gives CASSDPRWGADTQYF. Full variable domain (rest looked up from reference TRBV2 and TRBJ2-3): EPEVTQTPSHQVTQMGQEVILRCVPISNHLYFYWYRQILGQKVEFLVSFYNNEISEKSEIFDDQFSVERPDGSNFTLKIRSTKLEDSAMYFCASSDPRWGADTQYFGPGTRLTVL.

The V call is TRBV7-9, the J call TRBJ2-3; maybe TRBD2 (5 bases). V lost 4 bases, J lost 2 bases, and 13 bases lay in between. The CDR3 spans 15 residues. Looked up from germline, CDR1 is SEHNR and CDR2 is FQNEAQ (reference sequence). The CDR3 nucleotides are TGTGCCAGCAGCTCGGGATTGAGGAACACAGATACGCAGTATTTT. Its translation: CASSSGLRNTDTQYF.

This clone occurred a few times. The rearrangement uses TRBV7-9 and TRBJ2-7; no clear D gene. There are 12 residues in the CDR3. V lost 6 bases and J 5 bases, leaving 11 bases between the germline ends. Germline V CDR1 and CDR2: SEHNR, FQNEAQ (reference sequence). CDR3 DNA sequence: TGTGCCAGCAGTCTCCAGGTGGACGAGCAGTACTTC. This sequence encodes CASSLQVDEQYF.

This clone was detected only once. The rearrangement uses TRBV13 and TRBJ2-1; TRBD1 aligns across 7 bases. Germline CDR1 is PRHDT and CDR2 is FYEKMQ (reference sequence). There are 17 residues in the CDR3. Losses at the gene ends were 3 bases for V and 7 bases for J; bases not matched to a gene: 15. CDR3 protein: CASSFQYWTGSSNEQFF. CDR3 nucleotides: TGTGCCAGCAGCTTTCAGTACTGGACAGGTTCCTCGAATGAGCAGTTCTTC.

The chain is built from TRBV15 and TRBJ2-5, with a weak D call TRBD2 (5 bases). V lost 3 bases to trimming and J lost 3 bases, with 17 bases between them. The CDR3 totals 16 residues. Germline V gene lookup returns CDR1 LNHNV and CDR2 YYDKDF (reference sequence). The CDR3 DNA reads TGTGCCACCAGCAGCTACGGACTTCCCGAAAAAGAGACCCAGTACTTC. It is translated as CATSSYGLPEKETQYF.

The chain links TRBV27 to TRBJ2-7; D gene uncertain. CDR3 size: 15 residues. V shed 0 bases and J shed 7 bases, with 16 bases lying between them. Germline lookup yields CDR1 MNHEY and CDR2 SMNVEV (reference sequence). The CDR3 DNA reads as TGTGCCAGCAGTTTATCCCTGGTGTTCGTTGGAGAGCAGTACTTC. This encodes CASSLSLVFVGEQYF.

The V call is TRBV2, the J call TRBJ1-1; the D gene is possibly TRBD1 (6 bases). Trimming cost V 8 bases and J 1 base, with 20 bases left between them. In germline, CDR1 is SNHLY, CDR2 FYNNEI. The CDR3 has 16 residues. The CDR3 coding sequence is TGTGCCAGCCCTCAAGCCCGGACAGAAGGGAACACTGAAGCTTTCTTT. Translating it yields CASPQARTEGNTEAFF.

Turning to this clone: The junction differs from germline at one of its ends, possibly a read error. J is TRBJ2-2 and V is TRBV7-7, with 11 positions matching TRBD2. Germline CDR1 is SSHAT and CDR2 is FNYEAQ (reference sequence). The CDR3 sequence is 15 residues long. The CDR3 DNA sequence: TGTGCTAGCAGCTTAGCACTAGCGGGAGTAGGGGAGCTGTTTTTT. It translates to CASSLALAGVGELFF. The full variable domain, in which reference TRBV7-7 and TRBJ2-2 provide the parts outside the CDR3, is GAGVSQSPRYKVTKRGQDVTLRCDPISSHATLYWYQQALGQGPEFLTYFNYEAQPDKSGLPSDRFSAERPEGSISTLTIQRTEQRDSAMYRCASSLALAGVGELFFGEGSRLTVL.

The V gene is TRBV19, the J gene TRBJ2-7; D ambiguous. The germline gives CDR1 LNHDA, CDR2 SQIVND (reference sequence). The CDR3 has 14 amino acids. V was cut by 7 bases and J by 0 bases, with 13 bases left in between. CDR3 nucleotide sequence: TGTGCCAGTACCTTGACGGGTTCCTCCTACGAGCAGTACTTC. It specifies CASTLTGSSYEQYF.

This clone appeared a few times. The chain joins TRBV27 to TRBJ2-7; weak D call: TRBD1 (6 bases). Deletions cut 5 bases from V and 3 bases from J, with 11 bases between. There are 13 residues in the CDR3. Germline CDR1 MNHEY, CDR2 SMNVEV (reference sequence). This CDR3 reads CASSPQTGYEQYF. CDR3 in DNA: TGTGCCAGCAGTCCGCAGACAGGCTACGAGCAGTACTTC.

The rearrangement uses TRBV5-4 and TRBJ2-1; TRBD2 matches at 9 bases. Germline CDR1 SGHNT, CDR2 YYREEE (reference sequence). The trim removed 4 bases at V and 1 base at J, leaving 6 bases unmatched. CDR3 length equals 16 residues. CDR3 bases: TGTGCCAGCAGCGACATAGCGGGAGCTTCCTACAATGAGCAGTTCTTC. Residues: CASSDIAGASYNEQFF.

The rearrangement joins TRBV7-9 to TRBJ1-4; D remains unclear. This CDR3 is 14 amino acids long. Trimming pared 3 bases from V and 8 bases from J, leaving 13 bases between. In germline, CDR1 is SEHNR, CDR2 FQNEAQ (reference sequence). The CDR3 is CASSLDWQREKLFF. DNA for the CDR3: TGTGCCAGCAGCTTGGATTGGCAGAGGGAAAAACTGTTTTTT.

V is TRBV27 and J is TRBJ1-5; possibly TRBD1 for D (5 bases). The CDR3 sequence is 15 residues long. Trimming pared 3 bases from V and 1 base from J, leaving 10 bases between. Germline lookup yields CDR1 MNHEY and CDR2 SMNVEV (reference sequence). The DNA of the CDR3 is TGTGCCAGCAGTTTTACCGGGGGGAGCAATCAGCCCCAGCATTTT. It translates to CASSFTGGSNQPQHF.

The chain employs TRBV29-1 and TRBJ2-5; 10 bases agree with TRBD1. Losses at the gene ends were 7 bases for V and 6 bases for J; bases not matched to a gene: 11. The CDR3 contains 14 residues. Germline V gene data show CDR1 as SQVTM and CDR2 as ANQGSEA. Here the CDR3 DNA reads TGCAGCGGAGGCGGGACAGGGGCTTGGAAGACCCAGTACTTC. It translates to CSGGGTGAWKTQYF.

The chain is built from TRBV28 and TRBJ2-3; tentatively, D is TRBD1 or TRBD2 (5 bases each). CDR1 and CDR2 from the germline V gene are MDHEN and SYDVKM. The CDR3 runs to 15 residues. V was trimmed by 6 bases and J by 1 base, leaving 14 bases between them. The CDR3 coding sequence is TGTGCCAGCAGGCCTACGGGACCAGGCACAGATACGCAGTATTTT. Residues: CASRPTGPGTDTQYF.

This rearrangement joins TRBV4-3 to TRBJ2-2; TRBD2 aligns across 10 bases. Germline V CDR1 and CDR2: LGHNA, YSLEER. J lost 1 base, V lost 0 bases, and 2 bases had no gene match. This CDR3 spans 17 amino acids. Written as DNA, the CDR3 is TGCGCCAGCAGCCAAGAGGGACTAGCGATGAACACCGGGGAGCTGTTTTTT. This gives the protein CASSQEGLAMNTGELFF.

The chain uses TRBV27 and TRBJ1-3, with unresolved D. V gave up 4 bases and J gave up 5 bases, with 21 bases separating them. CDR3 size: 17 residues. From germline, CDR1 is MNHEY and CDR2 SMNVEV (reference sequence). The CDR3, as DNA: TGTGCCAGCAGTTACCCGGAAGCGACCGAAGCGAGAAACACCATATATTTT. Protein sequence: CASSYPEATEARNTIYF.